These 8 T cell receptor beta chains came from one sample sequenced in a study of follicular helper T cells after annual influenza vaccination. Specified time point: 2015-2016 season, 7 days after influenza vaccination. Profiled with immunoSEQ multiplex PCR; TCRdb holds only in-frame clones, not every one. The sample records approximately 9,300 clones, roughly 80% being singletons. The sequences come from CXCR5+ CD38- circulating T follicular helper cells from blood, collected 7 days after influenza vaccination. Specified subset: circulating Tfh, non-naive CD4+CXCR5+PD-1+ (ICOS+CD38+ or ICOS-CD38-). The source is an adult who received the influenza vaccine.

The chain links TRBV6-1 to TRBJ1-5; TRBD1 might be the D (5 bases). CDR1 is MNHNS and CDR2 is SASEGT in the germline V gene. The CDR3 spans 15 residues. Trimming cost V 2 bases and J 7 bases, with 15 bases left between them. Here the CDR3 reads CASSENPGSGQPQHF. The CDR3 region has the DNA TGTGCCAGCAGTGAAAACCCAGGGTCGGGACAGCCCCAGCATTTT.

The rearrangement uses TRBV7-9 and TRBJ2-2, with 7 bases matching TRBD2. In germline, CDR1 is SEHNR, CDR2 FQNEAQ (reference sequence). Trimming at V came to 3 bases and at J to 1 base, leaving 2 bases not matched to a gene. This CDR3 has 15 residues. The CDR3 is CASSLRGLNTGELFF. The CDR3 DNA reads TGTGCCAGCAGCTTGCGGGGGTTGAACACCGGGGAGCTGTTTTTT.

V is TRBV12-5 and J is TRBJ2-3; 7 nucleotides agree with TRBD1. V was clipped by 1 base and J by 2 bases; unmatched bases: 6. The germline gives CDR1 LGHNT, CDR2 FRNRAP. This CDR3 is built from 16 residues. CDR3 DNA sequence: TGTGCTAGTGGTTTGGGCCGGGACAGTTCCACAGATACGCAGTATTTT. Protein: CASGLGRDSSTDTQYF.

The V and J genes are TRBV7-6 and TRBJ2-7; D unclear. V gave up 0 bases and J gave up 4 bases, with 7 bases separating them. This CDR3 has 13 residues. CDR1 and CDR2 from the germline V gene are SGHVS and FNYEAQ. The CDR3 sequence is CASSLAGHYEQYF. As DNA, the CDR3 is TGTGCCAGCAGCTTAGCGGGCCATTACGAGCAGTACTTC.

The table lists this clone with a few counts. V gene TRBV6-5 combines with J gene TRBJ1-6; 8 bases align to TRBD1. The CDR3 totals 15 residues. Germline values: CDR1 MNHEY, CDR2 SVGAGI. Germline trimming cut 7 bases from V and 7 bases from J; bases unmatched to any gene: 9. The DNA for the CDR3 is TGTGCCAGCACCGCCCGGACAGGGAAGAATTCACCCCTCCACTTT. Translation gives CASTARTGKNSPLHF.

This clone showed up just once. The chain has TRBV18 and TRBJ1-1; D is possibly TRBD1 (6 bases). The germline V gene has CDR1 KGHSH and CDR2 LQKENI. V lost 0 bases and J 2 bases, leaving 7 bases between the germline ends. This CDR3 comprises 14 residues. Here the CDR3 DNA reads TGTGCCAGCTCACCACCGGACAGTAACACTGAAGCTTTCTTT. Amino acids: CASSPPDSNTEAFF.

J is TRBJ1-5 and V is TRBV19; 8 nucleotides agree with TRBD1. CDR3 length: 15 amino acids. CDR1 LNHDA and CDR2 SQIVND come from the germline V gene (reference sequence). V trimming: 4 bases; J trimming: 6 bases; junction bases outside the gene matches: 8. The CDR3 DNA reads TGTGCCAGTAGTACGACAGGGGCCGGGACTCAGCCCCAGCATTTT. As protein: CASSTTGAGTQPQHF. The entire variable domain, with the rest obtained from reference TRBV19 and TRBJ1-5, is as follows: DGGITQSPKYLFRKEGQNVTLSCEQNLNHDAMYWYRQDPGQGLRLIYYSQIVNDFQKGDIAEGYSVSREKKESFPLTVTSAQKNPTAFYLCASSTTGAGTQPQHFGDGTRLSIL.

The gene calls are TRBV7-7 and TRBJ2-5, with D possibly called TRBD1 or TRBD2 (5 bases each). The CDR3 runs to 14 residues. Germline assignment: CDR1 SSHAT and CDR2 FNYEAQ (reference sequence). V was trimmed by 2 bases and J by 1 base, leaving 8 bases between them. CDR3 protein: CASSLSGTQETQYF. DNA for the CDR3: TGTGCCAGCAGCTTATCGGGGACCCAAGAGACCCAGTACTTC. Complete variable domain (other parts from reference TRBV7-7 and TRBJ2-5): GAGVSQSPRYKVTKRGQDVTLRCDPISSHATLYWYQQALGQGPEFLTYFNYEAQPDKSGLPSDRFSAERPEGSISTLTIQRTEQRDSAMYRCASSLSGTQETQYFGPGTRLLVL.